The rows below give T cell receptor beta chains drawn from one sample of a study of neurological immune-mediated disorders. TCRdb re-analysed the 5' RACE reads in MiXCR, keeping a single row per CDR3 protein. The data hold under 65,000 distinct CDR3 sequences, with 24% observed a single time. Specimen: PBMCs. All receptors come from a man between 60 and 75 years old with HTLV-1-associated myelopathy (HAM/TSP). Each CDR3 is given with its conserved first and last residue.

TRBV5-6 CASSQGLAGGDTQYF
TRBV28 CASKATAGTDTQYF
TRBV6-5 CASSLRGSAGQGLNEQFF
TRBV5-1 CASSLVDREVNEQFF
TRBV20-1 CSAPGTGGADEKLFF
TRBV7-2 CASSLGSVYNEQFF
TRBV12-3/TRBV12-4 CASSFSSTDTQYF
TRBV29-1 CSAIPVDRRATEAFF
TRBV7-2 CASSSVAVLGEQFF
TRBV3-1 CASSRLAGGPGGTGELFF
TRBV19 CASNEGNSNQPQHF
TRBV6-5 CASSTPTGVNTEAFF
TRBV5-1 CASSPGSGALETQYF
TRBV14 CASSQDDVGREPDTQYF
TRBV29-1 CSVGLRLAEETQYF
TRBV10-2 CASRGTSGPSYNEQFF
TRBV9 CASSPRTSAEQYF
TRBV5-1 CASSQTSDTYEQYF
TRBV5-6 CASSLYGGHSYNEQFF
TRBV12-3/TRBV12-4 CASSPRTSVTYEQYF
TRBV5-6 CASSLGISVNEQFF
TRBV4-2 CASSQVLAGGLGEQYF
TRBV9 CASSVGGTNEQFF
TRBV9 CASSVAPGAGAGDTEAFF
TRBV29-1 CSVATETQYF
TRBV3-1 CASSQETSMSYEQYF
TRBV15 CATSRVKQGSDEQYF
TRBV5-5 CASSPRSGSGETQYF
TRBV5-1 CASSVDRGVYEQYF
TRBV3-1 CASSLLTSGSGDTQYF
TRBV5-1 CASSAGGYEQYF
TRBV12-3/TRBV12-4 CASSLLPTVSGNTIYF
TRBV4-1 CASSHLVTGNQPQHF
TRBV7-2 CASSIGTTRDEQYF
TRBV5-1 CASSQTTGSTGELFF
TRBV12-3/TRBV12-4 CASSPGMGGRVDEQFF
TRBV28 CASSLVSSELNLAKNIQYF
TRBV7-2 CASSSERVDTQYF
TRBV4-1 CASSHWAEDRASEQYF
TRBV5-1 CASSLQGDRYVYTF
TRBV7-2 CASSLLALNEQFF
TRBV6-6 CASRGTGDLGTEAFF
TRBV5-1 CASRLRVNTEAFF
TRBV20-1 CSARVSSETQYF
TRBV29-1 CSVERGQEQFF
TRBV20-1 CSASAESSYNSPLHF
TRBV20-1 CSANRDSRSYGYTF
TRBV4-1 CASSQEEKLAGGTDTQYF
TRBV10-3 CAIRETGWDRELNYGYTF
TRBV3-1 CASSTRTTASYEQYF
TRBV5-1 CASSLDPSGSYEQYF
TRBV6-2/TRBV6-3 CASSYSQLGQYF
TRBV6-4 CASKSWDTGELFF
TRBV9 CASSENGAPGAGNTIYF
TRBV6-6 CASSYVSWTVNYGYTF
TRBV7-2 CASSLGQGRHTEAFF
TRBV5-1 CASSPPGSLSYEQYF
TRBV28 CASSPGQGNTGELFF
TRBV4-2 CASSQETRQDSGNTIYF